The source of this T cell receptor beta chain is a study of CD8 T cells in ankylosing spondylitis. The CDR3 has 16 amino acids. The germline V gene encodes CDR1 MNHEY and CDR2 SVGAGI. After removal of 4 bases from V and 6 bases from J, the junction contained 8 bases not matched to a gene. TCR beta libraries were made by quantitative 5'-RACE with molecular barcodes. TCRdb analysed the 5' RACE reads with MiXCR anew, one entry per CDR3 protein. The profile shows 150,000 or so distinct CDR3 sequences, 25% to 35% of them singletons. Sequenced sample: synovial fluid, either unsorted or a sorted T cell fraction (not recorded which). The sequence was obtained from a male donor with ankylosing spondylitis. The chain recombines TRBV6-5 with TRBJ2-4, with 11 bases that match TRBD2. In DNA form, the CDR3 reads TGTGCCAGCAGTTTCGGCCCCGGGACTAGCGGAAACATTCAGTACTTC. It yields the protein CASSFGPGTSGNIQYF.